This T cell receptor (beta chain) was sequenced during a study of T-cell memory formation after mild COVID-19. Findings and limits, study-wide: A second wave expanding day 15 to 37 was CD4+-biased; contracting clones were balanced.

5'RACE, which relied on constant-segment primers, yielded TCR alpha and TCR beta cDNA libraries carrying sample barcodes and UMIs. TCRdb processed the 5' RACE reads anew with MiXCR; each CDR3 protein has one entry. The sample has 350,000 to 450,000 distinct CDR3 sequences, around 28% seen once; the top ten hold around an eighth. CDR3 length equals 16 residues. CDR1 LGHDT and CDR2 YNNKEL come from the germline V gene (reference sequence). V was cut by 4 bases and J by 3 bases, with 17 bases left in between. Regarding this clonotype: Antigen specificity is unknown.

The chain recombines TRBV3-1 with TRBJ2-3, with a weak D call TRBD2 (6 bases). The specimen sequenced was PBMCs or a T cell subset sorted from them (not recorded which). This TCR was recovered from an adult woman who had mild COVID-19 (a few samples of this study predate the infection). Cell type and time point are not known. The CDR3 loop is CASSPPWGDWTDTQYF. CDR3 coding DNA: TGTGCCAGCAGCCCGCCTTGGGGGGATTGGACAGATACGCAGTATTTT.